This note documents a single TCR beta chain sequence. It has no known antigen specificity. There are no base qualities to consult, and no much larger clone falls within one base. The germline V gene sets CDR1 to SGHRS and CDR2 to YFSETQ. From the cysteine up to the phenylalanine, the CDR3 has a length of 14 residues. Only the CDR3 portion is preserved as DNA: 42 bases, with reading frame beginning at the first base. V is reduced by 4 bases and J by 7 bases, leaving a spacing of 15 bases between them. All of the isolated RNA was reverse transcribed with the High Capacity cDNA Reverse Transcription Kit, so expressed TCRB transcripts were sequenced. Deep immunoSEQ sequencing was performed on naive, central memory and regulatory T cell samples, with an average of roughly 3.3 million total reads per sample. Sorted cells were lysed in RLT buffer and RNA was extracted with DNase-treated RNeasy Micro or Mini kits, depending on cell number. To prevent cross-contamination, every cell subset was processed on its own, while patient and healthy donor samples were processed together. TCRB sequences were amplified from cDNA with the immunoSEQ multiplex PCR, producing 87-bp fragments spanning the CDR3 region. Sequencing of the amplicons was performed on the Illumina HiSeq platform. Per the source publication's procedure: Synthetic template baselines were used to correct PCR bias computationally, reads within Hamming distance 2 were collapsed together, and singletons that could not be merged were discarded. Reads were aligned to IMGT to assign V, D and J genes, CDR3 length, and insertions or deletions at six rearrangement sites. Within each subset, clonotype counts were normalized to sorted cell number, after which true diversity and Gini coefficients were computed with the tcR R package. Repertoire sharing was quantified using the overlap coefficient calculated on TCRB nucleotide sequences. Out-of-frame TCRB sequences from naive cells were analyzed to stand in for the pre-selection repertoire. TCRdb obtained this table from immuneACCESS and retained in-frame rearrangements with V and J assigned. These tables miss some clones; where compared with another copy, unresolved V genes account for less than half of the shortfall, and the remainder is unexplained. V and J calls and clone size are copied from that table; D and trimming were computed from the DNA. This sample comprises 350,000 to 450,000 clones, more than 12% of them detected only once. In total, the top ten clones hold 0.019% of the sample.

The data derive from a study of beta chain features in type 1 diabetes (dated 2018 in TCRdb). With respect to the entire study: Mean age, gender distribution, total cell number and subset yield did not differ between patients and healthy donors. A total of 107,917,701 sorted cells were examined across all samples, and the number of cells per subset was strongly correlated with RNA yield. In the study, TCRB repertoires of sorted circulating CD4+ T cell subsets from recently diagnosed type 1 diabetes patients were compared with those of matched healthy donors. Naive and central memory subsets were obtained from all 30 or so donors, but regulatory and stem cell-like memory subsets were isolated from only 8 patients and roughly 8 healthy donors.

A single peripheral blood draw of around 0.11 L on average was collected from each donor into heparinised tubes. A BD FACSAria II was used to sort naive, central memory, regulatory and stem cell-like memory CD4+ T cells with a panel that included CD45RO, CCR7, CD25, CD127, CD95 and CD27. All sorted populations exceeded 98% purity. PBMCs were isolated right away by Lymphoprep density gradient centrifugation and were stained directly, without culture. Samples were stained and sorted in pairs, with one healthy donor and one patient per experiment, so that batch effects were minimized. General study outcomes and caveats: Because cDNA was sequenced instead of genomic DNA, activated cells with high expression could be over-represented, although the groups did not differ in activation or CD3 levels. In all four CD4+ subsets, TCRB CDR3 length was moderately but significantly shorter in type 1 diabetes patients. Shorter templates might be favored by PCR, yet because patient and control samples were amplified and corrected together, any such skew would affect both groups equally. Patients with type 1 diabetes made fewer insertions and deleted more nucleotides at VDJ recombination sites, implying thymic rearrangement abnormalities. Naive, central memory and regulatory TCRB repertoires appeared to be more similar among patients than among healthy donors. Because the HLA sub-analyses included only small numbers of individuals, any influence of HLA type on TCRB rearrangement was left unresolved.

The TCR comes from a woman under 30 in good health. The source material was naive CD4+ T cells from blood. The sample's cell subset or site label is to be understood as: true naive CD4+ T cells. The sequence joins TRBV5-1 to TRBJ2-1, with TRBD2 tentatively as D gene (6 bases match). The CDR3 protein sequence reads: CASSVEGGRNEQFF. In nucleotide form, the sequence is TGCGCCAGCAGCGTGGAAGGAGGGAGGAATGAGCAGTTCTTC.